The 20 T cell receptor beta chains presented below share a single source sample, sequenced in a study of CD8 T cells in ankylosing spondylitis. TCRdb called the 5' RACE reads again in MiXCR, with one record for every CDR3 protein. Here the sample spans some 270,000 distinct CDR3 sequences, 32% being singletons. The sequenced sample was blood, either unsorted or a sorted T cell fraction (not recorded which). The origin of the receptors is a male donor with ankylosing spondylitis or in good health (not recorded which).

V and J are TRBV20-1 and TRBJ2-7; D gene ambiguous. Between the trimmed V and J ends, which lost 0 bases and 3 bases, there was a span of 12 bases. This CDR3 is 14 amino acids long. Germline V gives CDR1 DFQATT, CDR2 SNEGSKA (reference sequence). As DNA, the CDR3 is TGCAGTGCTAGAGATCCAGCAGTCTTCTACGAGCAGTACTTC. Encoded protein: CSARDPAVFYEQYF.

This chain uses TRBV20-1 with TRBJ2-1; D perhaps matches TRBD1 (5 bases). Germline loops: CDR1 DFQATT, CDR2 SNEGSKA (reference sequence). The CDR3 is 12 amino acids. Between the trimmed V and J ends, which lost 1 base and 10 bases, there was a span of 11 bases. The CDR3 reads CSARAGFGEQFF. CDR3 in DNA: TGCAGTGCTAGAGCAGGGTTTGGGGAGCAGTTCTTC.

The chain uses TRBV24-1 and TRBJ2-3, with 7 bases that match TRBD1. The CDR3 covers 17 residues. Germline lookup yields CDR1 KGHDR and CDR2 SFDVKD. Losses at the gene ends were 0 bases for V and 1 base for J; bases not matched to a gene: 6. The CDR3 nucleotides read TGTGCCACCAGTGATTTGGACAGGGCAGCTCGCACAGATACGCAGTATTTT. It translates to CATSDLDRAARTDTQYF.

This clonotype was observed many times. This chain uses TRBV20-1 with TRBJ1-3; no definite D call. V was shortened by 0 bases and J by 0 bases, with 9 bases between the two germline ends. The CDR3 totals 15 residues. Germline-derived CDR1 and CDR2 are DFQATT and SNEGSKA (reference sequence). The CDR3 protein is CSARDTRSSGNTIYF. The CDR3 DNA reads as TGCAGTGCTAGAGATACCCGGAGCTCTGGAAACACCATATATTTT.

The V call is TRBV5-8, the J call TRBJ2-3, with D tentatively TRBD2 (5 bases). V lost 0 bases and J 6 bases, leaving 8 bases between the germline ends. CDR1 is SGHTS and CDR2 is YDEGEE in the germline V gene. This CDR3 is 13 amino acids long. The CDR3 DNA reads as TGTGCCAGCAGCTTGGTGGGAGCCGATACGCAGTATTTT. Its translation is CASSLVGADTQYF.

V gene TRBV10-2 combines with J gene TRBJ1-1; 7 nucleotides match TRBD1. Germline loops: CDR1 WSHSY, CDR2 SAAADI. The CDR3 is made up of 14 amino acids. Trimming took 3 bases from V and 5 from J; bases not matched to a gene: 6. In DNA, the CDR3 is TGCGCCAGCAGTGAACAGGGGCTTAAAACTGAAGCTTTCTTT. Amino acid sequence: CASSEQGLKTEAFF.

A few counts support this clonotype. The V call is TRBV6-1, the J call TRBJ1-2; 9 bases are a match to TRBD1. Germline CDR1 and CDR2: MNHNS and SASEGT. V shed 6 bases, J shed 5 bases, and the junction held 7 bases outside the gene matches. This CDR3 is built from 14 residues. DNA of the CDR3: TGTGCCAGCAGCGAAACCGGGACAGGGTATGGCTACACCTTC. It yields the protein CASSETGTGYGYTF.

The CDR3 protein is CASSLGTGMEYGYTF. CDR3 coding DNA: TGTGCCAGCAGCTTGGGGACAGGGATGGAATATGGCTACACCTTC. This chain joins TRBV7-3 and TRBJ1-2; 9 nucleotides agree with TRBD1. V lost 3 bases to trimming and J lost 5 bases; unmatched junction nucleotides: 7. Germline loops: CDR1 SGHTA, CDR2 FQGTGA. The CDR3 is 15 residues long.

This clonotype was counted a few times. The rearrangement joins TRBV4-1 to TRBJ2-1; D not certain. V lost 0 bases, J lost 2 bases, and 2 bases lay in between. Germline V gene lookup returns CDR1 MGHRA and CDR2 YSYEKL. CDR3 length: 13 amino acids. The CDR3 reads CASSQEAYNEQFF. DNA for the CDR3: TGCGCCAGCAGCCAAGAAGCCTACAATGAGCAGTTCTTC.

This clonotype was picked up a small number of times. The chain links TRBV6-1 to TRBJ2-1; no clear D gene. The CDR3 is made up of 13 amino acids. CDR1 and CDR2 (germline): MNHNS, SASEGT. The germline V and J ends were trimmed by 6 bases and 8 bases, with 14 bases remaining between them. The CDR3 spells CASSLPAGHEQFF. In DNA form, the CDR3 reads TGTGCCAGCAGCCTCCCGGCAGGCCATGAGCAGTTCTTC.

V usage is TRBV5-1 and J usage is TRBJ2-1, with D perhaps given as TRBD1 or TRBD2 (6 bases each). This CDR3 is built from 18 residues. V lost 3 bases to trimming and J lost 0 bases, with 19 bases between them. CDR1 and CDR2 (germline): SGHRS, YFSETQ. The CDR3 reads CASSSLGGILRSYNEQFF. In DNA, the CDR3 is TGCGCCAGCAGCTCCCTGGGGGGCATACTGCGCTCCTACAATGAGCAGTTCTTC.

This chain connects TRBV15 to TRBJ2-7; D uncertain. There are 13 residues in the CDR3. V gave up 3 bases and J gave up 7 bases, with 13 bases separating them. Germline V gene data show CDR1 as LNHNV and CDR2 as YYDKDF (reference sequence). Written as DNA, the CDR3 is TGTGCCACCAGCAGTGCCCAAGGCTGGGAGCAGTACTTC. It codes for CATSSAQGWEQYF.

This clonotype was seen a handful of times. V usage is TRBV10-3 and J usage is TRBJ1-6; maybe TRBD1 (6 bases). The V and J ends lost 2 bases and 1 base respectively, with 12 bases between them. This CDR3 comprises 17 residues. Germline CDR1 ENHRY, CDR2 SYGVKD. Here the CDR3 reads CAISEKGGESYNSPLHF. Here the CDR3 DNA reads TGTGCCATCAGTGAGAAGGGGGGCGAGTCCTATAATTCACCCCTCCACTTT.

CDR3 loop: CASSLGGLAGGRSYEQYF. The CDR3, as DNA: TGCGCCAGCAGCTTGGGTGGCCTAGCGGGGGGGCGAAGCTACGAGCAGTACTTC. The chain links TRBV5-1 to TRBJ2-7, with 12 bases that match TRBD2. Germline lookup yields CDR1 SGHRS and CDR2 YFSETQ. The CDR3 consists of 18 residues. The J segment lost 3 bases and the V segment lost 0 bases, leaving 10 bases of the junction unmatched.

A single count supports this clonotype. DNA for the CDR3: TGCAGCGTTGAAGGTCGGGACCGGGACAGGGGGCAAGATACGCAGTATTTT. Amino acids: CSVEGRDRDRGQDTQYF. The chain combines TRBV29-1 with TRBJ2-3, with 12 bases aligning to TRBD1. The CDR3 is made up of 17 amino acids. The trim removed 1 base at V and 5 bases at J, leaving 10 bases unmatched. Germline V gene data show CDR1 as SQVTM and CDR2 as ANQGSEA.

CDR3 sequence (DNA): TGTGCCAGCAGCCGTGGAGGGACAGATACGCAGTATTTT. Its translation is CASSRGGTDTQYF. V and J are TRBV16 and TRBJ2-3; D may be TRBD2 (6 bases). The germline V gene has CDR1 KGHSY and CDR2 FQNENV. V gave up 4 bases and J gave up 3 bases, with 8 bases separating them. This CDR3 has 13 amino acids.

The rearrangement uses TRBV20-1 and TRBJ2-1; perhaps TRBD2 as D (5 bases). V lost 3 bases and J 0 bases, leaving 6 bases between the germline ends. Per the germline V gene, CDR1 is DFQATT and CDR2 is SNEGSKA (reference sequence). The CDR3 consists of 13 residues. CDR3 coding DNA: TGCAGTGCTAGCGGGGACTCCTACAATGAGCAGTTCTTC. Its protein is CSASGDSYNEQFF.

This clonotype was observed many times. The chain uses TRBV20-1 and TRBJ1-2, with TRBD1 identical over 8 bases. The CDR3 extends over 14 amino acids. Trimming cost V 1 base and J 3 bases; bases outside gene matches: 4. The V gene's germline CDR1 is DFQATT and CDR2 SNEGSKA (reference sequence). The CDR3 region has the DNA TGCAGTGCTAGAGTCTTGGGACAGGACTATGGCTACACCTTC. Its protein product is CSARVLGQDYGYTF.

This clonotype has a handful of counts. The chain is built from TRBV27 and TRBJ2-7; D is possibly TRBD1 (6 bases). The CDR3 contains 11 residues. Germline loops: CDR1 MNHEY, CDR2 SMNVEV (reference sequence). V was pared by 7 bases and J by 3 bases, with 7 bases between. The CDR3 is CASIGGYEQYF. The CDR3 DNA reads as TGTGCCAGCATAGGGGGCTACGAGCAGTACTTC.

The chain employs TRBV20-1 and TRBJ1-5, with 12 positions matching TRBD1. The germline gives CDR1 DFQATT, CDR2 SNEGSKA (reference sequence). The V segment lost 0 bases and the J segment 6 bases; nucleotides outside the gene matches: 6. This CDR3 region has 16 residues. The CDR3 DNA is TGCAGTGCTAGAGATACCGGGACAGGGGGCGGTCAGCCCCAGCATTTT. This encodes CSARDTGTGGGQPQHF.